This TCR beta chain is from a study of T cell changes during pregnancy in multiple sclerosis. The protocol was immunoSEQ multiplex PCR, while the TCRdb copy is restricted to in-frame clones and leaves out a portion. This sample has around 100,000 clones, with around 92% found just once. The length of the CDR3 is 14 residues. In germline, CDR1 is MNHEY, CDR2 SVGAGI. Losses at the gene ends were 7 bases for V and 1 base for J; bases not matched to a gene: 7. This rearrangement joins TRBV6-5 to TRBJ2-7, with 7 nucleotides matching TRBD1. The receptor was isolated from a female donor with multiple sclerosis, enrolled in a pregnancy study. The specimen was peripheral blood, collected after pregnancy. The CDR3 sequence: CASTPGQWSYEQYF. The CDR3 DNA reads TGTGCCAGCACGCCGGGACAGTGGTCCTACGAGCAGTACTTC.